A single sample gave rise to the 13 T cell receptor beta chains below, sequenced in a study of blood T cell repertoires in COVID-19. The repertoire was sequenced with immunoSEQ multiplex PCR; TCRdb's copy has only in-frame clones and lacks some. The data show approximately 200,000 clones, 70% to 85% seen once. The specimen was PBMCs or T cells enriched from blood (not recorded which). The receptors were gathered from a woman aged 25 to 45 who had recovered from COVID-19.

The chain links TRBV14 to TRBJ2-5, with 7 bases lining up with TRBD2. This CDR3 spans 17 amino acids. J gave up 3 bases and V 4 bases, and 14 bases lay outside the gene matches. The germline gives CDR1 SGHDN, CDR2 FVKESK. The CDR3 coding sequence is TGTGCCAGCAGCCCCCCTAGGAGGTGGGGGGGGGAAGAGACCCAGTACTTC. Amino acids: CASSPPRRWGGEETQYF.

This clone was detected only once. The CDR3 spells CASNLAGAVGEQYF. Written as DNA, the CDR3 is TGCGCCAGCAACCTAGCGGGGGCCGTCGGCGAGCAGTACTTC. V is TRBV5-1 and J is TRBJ2-7; 10 bases line up with TRBD2. CDR1 SGHRS and CDR2 YFSETQ come from the germline V gene. CDR3 size: 14 residues. With 6 bases clipped from V and 6 bases from J, the junction kept 9 bases outside the gene matches. Based on the CDR3 plus reference TRBV5-1 and TRBJ2-7, the full variable domain is KAGVTQTPRYLIKTRGQQVTLSCSPISGHRSVSWYQQTPGQGLQFLFEYFSETQRNKGNFPGRFSGRQFSNSRSEMNVSTLELGDSALYLCASNLAGAVGEQYFGPGTRLTVT.

The CDR3 is CASSLGLVSTGELFF. In DNA, the CDR3 is TGTGCCAGCAGCCTCGGACTAGTTAGCACCGGGGAGCTGTTTTTT. This chain uses TRBV3-1 (or the pseudogene TRBV3-2) with TRBJ2-2; TRBD2 matches at 7 bases. The CDR3 is 15 amino acids. CDR1 and CDR2 from the germline V gene are LGHDT and YNNKEL (reference sequence). Trimming removed 4 bases from V and 4 bases from J; junction bases left unmatched: 6.

The gene calls are TRBV4-1 and TRBJ2-1; D possibly corresponds to TRBD1 (6 bases). This CDR3 region has 18 residues. Germline loops: CDR1 MGHRA, CDR2 YSYEKL. The V end was cut by 1 base, the J end by 0 bases, with 16 bases between. The chain's CDR3 is CASSQGGGSRISYNEQFF. CDR3 coding DNA: TGCGCCAGCAGCCAAGGTGGGGGCAGTAGGATCTCCTACAATGAGCAGTTCTTC.

The chain employs TRBV7-8 and TRBJ2-1; maybe TRBD1 (5 bases). V dropped 2 bases and J dropped 13 bases, with 18 bases sitting between them. Germline V gene sequence: CDR1 SGHVS, CDR2 FQNEAQ. This CDR3 is built from 14 residues. In DNA form, the CDR3 reads TGTGCCAGCAGCTTAATATTTGTGGGGCAGGGACAGTTCTTC. It yields the protein CASSLIFVGQGQFF.

The chain joins TRBV19 to TRBJ1-2; the D is unclear. The CDR3 loop spans 12 amino acids. Germline V lookup: CDR1 LNHDA, CDR2 SQIVND (reference sequence). V was shortened by 5 bases and J by 3 bases, with 7 bases between the two germline ends. The DNA for the CDR3 is TGTGCCAGTAGTGAGGGCCACTATGGCTACACCTTC. Translated, it gives CASSEGHYGYTF.

The chain carries TRBV6-5 and TRBJ1-5; D perhaps matches TRBD1 (6 bases). Trimming removed 2 bases from V and 6 bases from J, with 11 bases in between. Germline CDR1 is MNHEY and CDR2 is SVGAGI. The CDR3 sequence is 14 residues long. The CDR3 loop reads CASSYNRALQPQHF. The CDR3 bases are TGTGCCAGCAGTTACAACAGGGCGCTTCAGCCCCAGCATTTT.

The rearrangement links TRBV15 to TRBJ2-1, with 10 bases matching TRBD1. With V trimmed by 0 bases and J by 6 bases, 2 bases remained unmatched. The CDR3 covers 15 residues. The V gene's germline CDR1 is LNHNV and CDR2 YYDKDF (reference sequence). CDR3 residues: CATSRERTGGNEQFF. CDR3 coding DNA: TGTGCCACCAGCAGAGAAAGGACAGGGGGCAATGAGCAGTTCTTC.

This chain uses TRBV5-1 with TRBJ1-1, with D perhaps TRBD1 (5 bases). The germline V gene encodes CDR1 SGHRS and CDR2 YFSETQ. V lost 2 bases and J 1 base, leaving 15 bases between the germline ends. This CDR3 region has 16 residues. CDR3 nucleotide sequence: TGCGCCAGCAGCTTAGGCTGGGGGGGGAAGAACACTGAAGCTTTCTTT. Translating it yields CASSLGWGGKNTEAFF.

The rearrangement links TRBV7-2 to TRBJ2-7; 14 nucleotides align to TRBD2. The V segment lost 0 bases and the J segment 0 bases; nucleotides outside the gene matches: 7. The germline V gene encodes CDR1 SGHTA and CDR2 FQGNSA. This CDR3 has 19 amino acids. The DNA for the CDR3 is TGTGCCAGCAGCTTAGCGTTGGGACTAGCGGGGGTTAGCTCCTACGAGCAGTACGTC. This sequence encodes CASSLALGLAGVSSYEQYV.

The V gene is TRBV28, the J gene TRBJ1-5; the match to TRBD1 covers 9 bases. V lost 7 bases and J lost 6; bases outside the gene matches: 16. Germline values: CDR1 MDHEN, CDR2 SYDVKM. CDR3 length: 17 amino acids. The CDR3 bases are TGTGCCAGCAACCCGGGACAGGGTTCCCTTTGGCGTCAGCCCCAGCATTTT. It specifies CASNPGQGSLWRQPQHF.

The chain recombines TRBV19 with TRBJ2-3; D possibly corresponds to TRBD2 (5 bases). CDR1 and CDR2 (germline): LNHDA, SQIVND (reference sequence). CDR3 length equals 14 residues. With 7 bases removed from V and 3 bases from J, the gap between germline ends came to 14 bases. CDR3 nucleotide sequence: TGTGCCAGTACCTCAGGAGGTGGGACAGATACGCAGTATTTT. It codes for CASTSGGGTDTQYF.

The rearrangement joins TRBV28 to TRBJ2-5; the match to TRBD2 covers 12 bases. Trimming removed 8 bases from V and 4 bases from J; junction bases left unmatched: 17. The CDR3 contains 18 residues. Germline values: CDR1 MDHEN, CDR2 SYDVKM. Here the CDR3 DNA reads TGTGCCAGCCGGACTAGCGGGACCTGGGAGGAGAACCCAGAGACCCAGTACTTC. Amino acids: CASRTSGTWEENPETQYF.